This entry lists 15 T cell receptor beta chains sequenced from one sample in a study of patients with pleural tuberculosis. MiXCR, applied by TCRdb to the reads, yields one record per CDR3 protein. This table holds about 50,000 distinct CDR3 sequences, about 7.9% found once. Receptors were obtained from a human donor with pleural tuberculosis.

This clonotype was recorded at least ten times. The chain couples TRBV28 to TRBJ1-1; a weak D match, TRBD1 (5 bases). Looked up from germline, CDR1 is MDHEN and CDR2 is SYDVKM. The V end was cut by 4 bases, the J end by 3 bases, with 15 bases between. The CDR3 runs to 15 residues. The CDR3 sequence: CASSSDNAFDTEAFF. The CDR3 region has the DNA TGTGCCAGCAGTTCGGACAATGCTTTTGACACTGAAGCTTTCTTT. Complete variable domain (other parts from reference TRBV28 and TRBJ1-1): DVKVTQSSRYLVKRTGEKVFLECVQDMDHENMFWYRQDPGLGLRLIYFSYDVKMKEKGDIPEGYSVSREKKERFSLILESASTNQTSMYLCASSSDNAFDTEAFFGQGTRLTVV.

The gene calls are TRBV29-1 and TRBJ2-1; D gene ambiguous. CDR3 length equals 10 residues. Per the germline V gene, CDR1 is SQVTM and CDR2 is ANQGSEA. The ends were cut back, 4 bases at V and 15 bases at J, with 13 bases in the middle. CDR3 region: CSVVGSGRFF. In nucleotides, the CDR3 is TGCAGCGTTGTCGGTTCTGGGCGGTTCTTC.

This clonotype was seen at least ten times. The rearrangement joins TRBV28 to TRBJ2-3, with 7 nucleotides matching TRBD1. The length of the CDR3 is 16 residues. CDR1 MDHEN and CDR2 SYDVKM come from the germline V gene. The ends lost 3 bases at V and 6 bases at J; junction bases unmatched: 12. The CDR3: CASSFPADRVPDTQYF. In DNA form, the CDR3 reads TGTGCCAGCAGTTTTCCCGCTGACAGGGTGCCGGATACGCAGTATTTT.

In this sample, this clonotype turned up a few times. A much larger clone sits a single nucleotide away, making a read error possible. This chain links TRBV6-1 with TRBJ2-1; D may be TRBD1 (6 bases). Trimming removed 8 bases from V and 0 bases from J, with 11 bases in between. The CDR3 sequence is 14 residues long. The germline V gene encodes CDR1 MNHNS and CDR2 SASEGT. This CDR3 is CASGRDNSYNEQFF. In DNA, the CDR3 is TGTGCCAGCGGACGGGACAACTCCTACAATGAGCAGTTCTTC.

About this clonotype itself: Given a much more abundant clone one base away, this may be a read error. The CDR3 DNA reads TGTGCCAGTACGGACAGGGGGCAAGAGAACACTGAAGCTTCCTTT. Translation: CASTDRGQENTEASF. The chain recombines TRBV19 with TRBJ1-1; 11 nucleotides agree with TRBD1. CDR1 is LNHDA and CDR2 is SQIVND in the germline V gene (reference sequence). This CDR3 contains 15 residues.

Ten or more counts support this clonotype. The chain uses TRBV6-1 and TRBJ2-7; 8 nucleotides line up with TRBD1. The ends lost 6 bases at V and 3 bases at J; junction bases unmatched: 7. Germline assignment: CDR1 MNHNS and CDR2 SASEGT. CDR3 length: 14 residues. CDR3 loop: CASRPRTGNYEQYV. The CDR3 nucleotides are TGTGCCAGCAGACCCAGGACAGGGAACTACGAGCAGTACGTC.

This clonotype was counted many times. V is TRBV27 and J is TRBJ2-2; no definite D call. V dropped 2 bases and J dropped 4 bases, with 5 bases sitting between them. Germline CDR1 is MNHEY and CDR2 is SMNVEV (reference sequence). This CDR3 contains 13 residues. The CDR3 nucleotides are TGTGCCAGCAGTTTAGGTACCACCGGGGAGCTGTTTTTT. Its translation: CASSLGTTGELFF.

This clonotype was observed many times. The CDR3 loop is CASSREGMGSPLHF. The CDR3, as DNA: TGCGCCAGCAGCCGGGAAGGGATGGGTTCACCCCTCCACTTT. The chain couples TRBV4-3 to TRBJ1-6; D is ambiguous. Trimming removed 4 bases at V and 9 bases at J, with 13 bases between. Germline V gene data show CDR1 as LGHNA and CDR2 as YSLEER. The CDR3 contains 14 residues.

In its sample, this clonotype was seen many times. The chain joins TRBV25-1 to TRBJ2-7; unclear D gene. Trimming removed 4 bases at V and 0 bases at J, with 4 bases between. The CDR3 has 12 amino acids. The germline CDR1 and CDR2 sequences are MGHDK and SYGVNS. As DNA, the CDR3 is TGTGCCAGCAGTGGTACCTCCTACGAGCAGTACTTC. This translates into CASSGTSYEQYF.

This clonotype was detected ten times or more. V gene TRBV5-4 combines with J gene TRBJ2-1, with 12 bases fitting TRBD2. V was pared by 3 bases and J by 6 bases, with 4 bases of the junction left unmatched. The germline V gene encodes CDR1 SGHNT and CDR2 YYREEE (reference sequence). This CDR3 spans 15 amino acids. The DNA for the CDR3 is TGTGCCAGCAGCTCATGGACTAGCGGGATCAATGAGCAGTTCTTC. Encoded protein: CASSSWTSGINEQFF. The full variable domain, its missing parts supplied by reference TRBV5-4 and TRBJ2-1, is ETGVTQSPTHLIKTRGQQVTLRCSSQSGHNTVSWYQQALGQGPQFIFQYYREEENGRGNFPPRFSGLQFPNYSSELNVNALELDDSALYLCASSSWTSGINEQFFGPGTRLTVL.

This clonotype was seen many times. The V call is TRBV11-1, the J call TRBJ1-4, with a possible D match to TRBD1 (5 bases). Deletions cut 1 base from V and 8 bases from J, with 17 bases between. From germline, CDR1 is SGHAT and CDR2 FQDESV (reference sequence). This CDR3 spans 16 amino acids. In DNA, the CDR3 is TGTGCCAGCAGCTTAGGGACATCCGGGCCGAGAGAAAAACTGTTTTTT. It yields the protein CASSLGTSGPREKLFF.

This clonotype was counted many times. The chain recombines TRBV12-3 or TRBV12-4 with TRBJ2-5; 9 nucleotides match TRBD1. This CDR3 is 13 amino acids long. V gave up 5 bases and J gave up 4 bases; unmatched junction bases: 2. In DNA form, the CDR3 reads TGTGCCAGCAGTCTACAGGGGGCAGAGACCCAGTACTTC. Translated, it gives CASSLQGAETQYF.

This clonotype was picked up many times. The rearrangement uses TRBV30 and TRBJ1-6; D is perhaps TRBD1 (5 bases). The CDR3 loop spans 15 amino acids. V lost 1 base to trimming and J lost 5 bases, with 12 bases between them. CDR1 GTSNPN and CDR2 SVGIG come from the germline V gene (reference sequence). This CDR3 is CAWSAGGTNNSPLHF. The CDR3 DNA reads TGTGCCTGGAGTGCCGGGGGGACTAATAATTCACCCCTCCACTTT.

V gene TRBV29-1 combines with J gene TRBJ2-7; 7 bases fit TRBD2. Germline CDR1 SQVTM, CDR2 ANQGSEA. Trimming removed 4 bases from V and 7 bases from J; junction bases left unmatched: 4. The CDR3 runs to 11 residues. DNA of the CDR3: TGCAGCGTTGGGGGAGGGGAGGAGCAGTACTTC. Amino acids: CSVGGGEEQYF.

In its sample, this clonotype was seen many times. DNA for the CDR3: TGTGCCAGCAGCTGGGGGGTGGGCGGGGAAGCGCATTTT. It yields the protein CASSWGVGGEAHF. The V call is TRBV6-2 or TRBV6-3, the J call TRBJ1-5, with D possibly matching TRBD1 (5 bases). The CDR3 contains 13 residues. V was trimmed by 6 bases and J by 15 bases, leaving 21 bases between them. Germline V gene lookup returns CDR1 MNHEY and CDR2 SVGEGT.